The entry below describes one TCR beta chain. Its target antigen remains unknown. Base qualities are missing; no much larger clone stands one base away. These data originate in a study of blood T cells in healthy people across ages (dated by TCRdb to between 2014 and 2016). Background for the entire study: Template switching captured roughly one uniquely barcoded TCR beta cDNA molecule per two T cells in model experiments. To track age-related changes in TCR beta repertoire diversity, the study relied on deep sequencing normalized with unique cDNA molecular identifiers. Donors were grouped into four age groups: young (average about 15 years), middle-aged (around 39), aged (about 59) and long-lived (around 80). To avoid experimental bias, donors of different ages were randomly spread across the sequencing lanes. The study analyzed two additional independent replicas of 1 million unique cDNA reads from the same blood draw for two donors, one aged 18 to 29 and one aged 80 or older.

Receptor libraries were prepared by 5' RACE. Sequencing took place on an Illumina HiSeq 2500. A second roughly 7 to 11 cycle PCR used a sample-barcoded 5' primer and a J-beta primer mix. Each TCR beta cDNA molecule received a unique molecular identifier from a template-switch 5' adaptor carrying 12 random nucleotides. At least 2.5 million CDR3-containing paired-end reads were obtained from each sample. All of the RNA was converted into first-strand cDNA using the Mint cDNA synthesis kit, with a TRBC-specific oligonucleotide serving as the primer. After uracil-DNA glycosylase treatment, a first 18-cycle PCR used universal primers M1SS and BC2_uni_R on all cDNA. The study's own analysis went as follows. Normalization of each sample was performed by random selection of 1 million high-quality reads, each carrying a distinct molecular identifier. Reads with shared molecular identifiers were discarded instead of being binned into consensus sequences. MiTCR, set to a Q25 quality threshold and the strictest error-elimination algorithm, was used for CDR3 identification, clonotype clustering and error correction. A nonparametric unseen species model using Euler transformation provided a lower-bound estimate of total TCR beta diversity. TCRdb passed the public sequencing reads through fastp at Q25 and MiXCR, retaining productive beta sequences. All rows with the same CDR3 protein become a single entry with the most common DNA and genes. The V and J calls follow TCRdb's processing rather than the paper's. The sample table lists approximately 810,000 distinct CDR3 sequences, around 26% of them with a count of one. The ten largest make up about 18% of the sample.

Points the paper makes about the study in general: Since profiling was done on bulk unsorted PBMCs, naive and antigen-experienced compartments could not be conclusively compared. Estimates of total diversity from one million sequenced T cells were regarded as lower bounds and underestimates. A strong correlation was found between observed TCR beta diversity and the percentage of naive T cells measured by flow cytometry. Compared with the aged group, the long-lived group had more naive CD4+ T cells, fewer expanded clones and increased TCR diversity, a pattern suggesting age selection. As age increased, observed TCR beta diversity per million T cells dropped in a roughly linear way, and a significant reduction was already evident by age around 41. The CMV infection status of donors was not known, potentially confounding age-related changes in expanded clonotypes.

The roughly 39 donors, aged about 6 to 95 years, were systemically healthy Caucasian individuals from Russia. Each donor gave ten milliliters of peripheral blood, collected into EDTA-treated Vacutainer tubes. PBMCs were isolated by Ficoll-Paque density-gradient centrifugation, with at least 6 million obtained per sample. Trizol reagent was used to extract total RNA from PBMCs, with at least 5 micrograms per sample. The percentages of naive CD45RAhigh/CD27high T cells were determined by flow cytometry on a PBMC aliquot from every donor. Trimming removed 5 bases from V and 3 bases from J; the gene matches leave 7 bases unexplained. The germline V gene (reference sequence) provides CDR1 MNHEY and CDR2 SMNVEV. The CDR3 has 16 amino acids, counting the end cysteine and phenylalanine. Here the CDR3 DNA is all that survives: 48 bases in frame from base 1.

Recombination linked TRBV27 to TRBJ2-1; 10 central bases correspond to TRBD1. What was sequenced was blood. The receptor's source is a woman at least 80 years old in good health. The nucleotide sequence is given as TGTGCCAGCAGTACCGGGACAGGGGTCAACTACAATGAGCAGTTCTTC. It is translated as CASSTGTGVNYNEQFF.